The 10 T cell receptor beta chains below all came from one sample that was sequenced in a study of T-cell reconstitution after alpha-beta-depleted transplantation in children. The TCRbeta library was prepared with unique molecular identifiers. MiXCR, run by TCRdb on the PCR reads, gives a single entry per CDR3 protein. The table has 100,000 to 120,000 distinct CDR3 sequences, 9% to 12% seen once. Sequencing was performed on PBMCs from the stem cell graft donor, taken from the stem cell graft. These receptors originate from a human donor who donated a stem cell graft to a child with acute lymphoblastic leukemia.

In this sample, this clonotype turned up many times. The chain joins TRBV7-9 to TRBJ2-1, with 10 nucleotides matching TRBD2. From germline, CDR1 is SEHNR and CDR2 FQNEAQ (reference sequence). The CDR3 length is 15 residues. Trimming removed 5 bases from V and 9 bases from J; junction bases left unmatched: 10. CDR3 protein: CASSTEGLARGEQFF. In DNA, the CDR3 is TGTGCCAGCAGCACCGAGGGACTAGCGAGGGGTGAGCAGTTCTTC. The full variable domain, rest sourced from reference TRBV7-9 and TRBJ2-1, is DTGVSQNPRHKITKRGQNVTFRCDPISEHNRLYWYRQTLGQGPEFLTYFQNEAQLEKSRLLSDRFSAERPKGSFSTLEIQRTEQGDSAMYLCASSTEGLARGEQFFGPGTRLTVL.

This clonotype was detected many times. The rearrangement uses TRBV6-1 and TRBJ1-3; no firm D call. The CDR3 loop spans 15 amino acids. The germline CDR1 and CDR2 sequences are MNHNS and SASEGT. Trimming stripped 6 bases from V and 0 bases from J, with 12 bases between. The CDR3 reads CASRTLLSSGNTIYF. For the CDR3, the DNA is TGTGCCAGCAGGACTCTACTGAGCTCTGGAAACACCATATATTTT.

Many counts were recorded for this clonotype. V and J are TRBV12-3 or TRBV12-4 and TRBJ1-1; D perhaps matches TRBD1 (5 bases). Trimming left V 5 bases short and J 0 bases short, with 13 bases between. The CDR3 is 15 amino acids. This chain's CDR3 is CASSQSWDVNTEAFF. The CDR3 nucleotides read TGTGCCAGCAGTCAGAGTTGGGACGTGAACACTGAAGCTTTCTTT.

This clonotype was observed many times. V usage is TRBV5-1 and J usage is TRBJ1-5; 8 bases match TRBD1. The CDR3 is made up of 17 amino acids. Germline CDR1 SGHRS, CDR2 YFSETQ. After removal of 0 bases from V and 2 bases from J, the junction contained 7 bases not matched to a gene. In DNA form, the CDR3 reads TGCGCCAGCAGCTTGGGGGGCACAGGGGGTGGCAATCAGCCCCAGCATTTT. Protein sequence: CASSLGGTGGGNQPQHF.

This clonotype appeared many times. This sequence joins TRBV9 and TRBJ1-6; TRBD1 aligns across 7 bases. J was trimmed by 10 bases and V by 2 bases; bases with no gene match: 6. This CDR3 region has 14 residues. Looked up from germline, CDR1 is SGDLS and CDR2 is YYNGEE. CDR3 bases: TGTGCCAGCAGCGTCGGAGGGGGCGGGTCACCCCTCCACTTT. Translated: CASSVGGGGSPLHF.

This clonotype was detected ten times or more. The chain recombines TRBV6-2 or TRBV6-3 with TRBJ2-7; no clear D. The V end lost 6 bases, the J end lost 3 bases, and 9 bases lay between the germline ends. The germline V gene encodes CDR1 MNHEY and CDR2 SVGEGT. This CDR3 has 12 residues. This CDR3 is CASRGQNYEQYF. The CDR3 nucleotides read TGTGCCAGCAGAGGGCAAAACTACGAGCAGTACTTC.

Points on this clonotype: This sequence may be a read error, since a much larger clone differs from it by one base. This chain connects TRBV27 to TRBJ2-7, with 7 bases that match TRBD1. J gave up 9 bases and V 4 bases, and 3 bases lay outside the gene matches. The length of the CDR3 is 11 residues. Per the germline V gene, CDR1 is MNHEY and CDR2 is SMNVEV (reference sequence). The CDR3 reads CASSSRQGQYF. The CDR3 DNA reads TGTGCCAGCAGTTCCCGACAGGGGCAGTACTTC.

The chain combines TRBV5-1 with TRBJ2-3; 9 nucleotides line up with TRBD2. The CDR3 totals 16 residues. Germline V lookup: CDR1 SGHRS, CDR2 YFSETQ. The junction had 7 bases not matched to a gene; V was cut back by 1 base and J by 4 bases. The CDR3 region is CASSLFPAGGADTQYF. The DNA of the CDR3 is TGCGCCAGCAGCTTGTTTCCAGCGGGGGGTGCAGATACGCAGTATTTT.

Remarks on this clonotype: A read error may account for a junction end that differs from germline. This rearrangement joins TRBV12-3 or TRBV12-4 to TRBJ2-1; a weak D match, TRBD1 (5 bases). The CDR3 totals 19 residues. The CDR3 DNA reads TGTACCAGCAGGGCCCCAGGCCGACGAACGTCTAGCTCCTACAATGAGCAGTTCTTC. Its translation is CTSRAPGRRTSSSYNEQFF.

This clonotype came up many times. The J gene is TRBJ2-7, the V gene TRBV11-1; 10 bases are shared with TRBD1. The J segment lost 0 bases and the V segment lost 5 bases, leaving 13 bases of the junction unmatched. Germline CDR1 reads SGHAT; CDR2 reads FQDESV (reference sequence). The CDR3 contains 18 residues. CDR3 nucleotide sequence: TGTGCCAGCAGCCCAGGGACAGGGGCCATATCCAGCTCCTACGAGCAGTACTTC. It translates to CASSPGTGAISSSYEQYF.